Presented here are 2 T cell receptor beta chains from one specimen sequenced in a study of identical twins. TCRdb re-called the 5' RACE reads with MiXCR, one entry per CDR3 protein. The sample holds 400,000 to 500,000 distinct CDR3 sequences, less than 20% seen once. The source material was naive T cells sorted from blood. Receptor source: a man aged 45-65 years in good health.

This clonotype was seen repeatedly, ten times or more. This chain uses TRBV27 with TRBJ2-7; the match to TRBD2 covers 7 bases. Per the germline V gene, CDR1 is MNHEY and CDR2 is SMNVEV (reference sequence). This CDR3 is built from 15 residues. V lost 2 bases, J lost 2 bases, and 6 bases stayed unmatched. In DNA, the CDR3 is TGTGCCAGCAGTTTAAAGGGAGGGCAGGCCTACGAGCAGTACTTC. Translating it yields CASSLKGGQAYEQYF.

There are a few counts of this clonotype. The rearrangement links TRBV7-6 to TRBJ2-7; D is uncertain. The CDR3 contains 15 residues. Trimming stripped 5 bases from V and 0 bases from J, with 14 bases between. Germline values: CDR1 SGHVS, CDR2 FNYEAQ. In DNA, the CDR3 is TGTGCCAGCAGCCCATCATTTCGCGACTCCTACGAGCAGTACTTC. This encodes CASSPSFRDSYEQYF.